Below are 18 T cell receptor beta chains sequenced from a single sample in a study of neurological immune-mediated disorders. The time point denotes: longitudinal time-point 2. TCRdb itself ran the 5' RACE reads through MiXCR, one entry per CDR3 protein. The sample shows about 90,000 distinct CDR3 sequences, roughly 13% of them seen only once. The sequenced sample was PBMCs. The source is a female donor with HTLV-1-associated myelopathy (HAM/TSP).

This clonotype was seen ten or more times. This sequence joins TRBV5-1 and TRBJ2-7, with TRBD1 matching 10 bases. Germline CDR1 reads SGHRS; CDR2 reads YFSETQ. J was trimmed by 3 bases and V by 0 bases; bases with no gene match: 6. The CDR3 is 16 residues long. The CDR3 coding sequence is TGCGCCAGCAGCTTGGACCAGACAGGGGGCCTCTACGAGCAGTACTTC. This translates into CASSLDQTGGLYEQYF. Together with reference TRBV5-1 and TRBJ2-7, the CDR3 gives the full variable domain: KAGVTQTPRYLIKTRGQQVTLSCSPISGHRSVSWYQQTPGQGLQFLFEYFSETQRNKGNFPGRFSGRQFSNSRSEMNVSTLELGDSALYLCASSLDQTGGLYEQYFGPGTRLTVT.

The table lists this clonotype with many counts. The rearrangement uses TRBV7-9 and TRBJ1-2; a weak D match, TRBD1 (6 bases). CDR1 is SEHNR, CDR2 FQNEAQ, per germline (reference sequence). V lost 5 bases to trimming and J lost 7 bases, with 17 bases between them. The CDR3 sequence is 14 residues long. CDR3 DNA: TGTGCCAGCAGCCCGGACAGCGGATTAGGTGGCTACACCTTC. Protein: CASSPDSGLGGYTF.

This clonotype was detected many times. The rearrangement links TRBV7-2 to TRBJ2-3, with D possibly TRBD1 on 5 matching bases. CDR1 and CDR2 (germline): SGHTA, FQGNSA. The CDR3 totals 15 residues. V was shortened by 4 bases and J by 7 bases, with 18 bases between the two germline ends. The CDR3 spells CASSYESQGIHTQYF. The CDR3 DNA follows: TGTGCCAGCAGCTATGAGAGCCAGGGCATCCATACGCAGTATTTT.

V usage is TRBV9 and J usage is TRBJ2-2, with D maybe TRBD2 (5 bases). Germline V gene data show CDR1 as SGDLS and CDR2 as YYNGEE. CDR3 length: 15 amino acids. V lost 2 bases, J lost 4 bases, and 12 bases lay in between. In DNA form, the CDR3 reads TGTGCCAGCAGCGTTGGCGGGTTCGCCACCGGGGAGCTGTTTTTT. Its protein is CASSVGGFATGELFF.

This clonotype was detected ten times or more. The J gene is TRBJ2-7, the V gene TRBV5-1, with D perhaps given as TRBD1 or TRBD2 (5 bases each). CDR3 length: 15 residues. The germline gives CDR1 SGHRS, CDR2 YFSETQ. Trimming pared 0 bases from V and 3 bases from J, leaving 13 bases between. The CDR3 reads CASSLGPGTDYEQYF. In DNA form, the CDR3 reads TGCGCCAGCAGCTTGGGGCCAGGGACGGACTACGAGCAGTACTTC. The whole variable domain, filled in from reference TRBV5-1 and TRBJ2-7, reads KAGVTQTPRYLIKTRGQQVTLSCSPISGHRSVSWYQQTPGQGLQFLFEYFSETQRNKGNFPGRFSGRQFSNSRSEMNVSTLELGDSALYLCASSLGPGTDYEQYFGPGTRLTVT.

In this sample, this clonotype turned up many times. The chain uses TRBV20-1 and TRBJ1-1; a possible D gene is TRBD1 (6 bases). Germline lookup yields CDR1 DFQATT and CDR2 SNEGSKA (reference sequence). The V end was cut by 3 bases, the J end by 3 bases, with 11 bases between. This CDR3 spans 13 amino acids. The CDR3, as DNA: TGCAGTGCTAGGGGCAGGGGATACACTGAAGCTTTCTTT. This encodes CSARGRGYTEAFF.

This clonotype was recorded at least ten times. The chain links TRBV7-9 to TRBJ2-1; D unresolved. Per the germline V gene, CDR1 is SEHNR and CDR2 is FQNEAQ (reference sequence). The CDR3 is 12 amino acids. Between the trimmed V and J ends, which lost 2 bases and 15 bases, there was a span of 14 bases. In DNA form, the CDR3 reads TGTGCCAGCAGCTTACAGGCCCGCGGTCCGTTCTTC. Translated: CASSLQARGPFF.

CDR3 region: CASSAVSAPRHTQYF. CDR3 coding DNA: TGTGCCAGCAGTGCCGTTAGCGCTCCGAGACATACGCAGTATTTT. This sequence joins TRBV2 and TRBJ2-3, with D perhaps matching TRBD2 (5 bases). CDR1 and CDR2 (germline): SNHLY, FYNNEI. V was cut by 4 bases and J by 7 bases, with 18 bases left in between. This CDR3 contains 15 residues.

This clonotype was observed at least ten times. The conserved closing phenylalanine or tryptophan is absent in this CDR3, likely reflecting a read error. This chain uses TRBV11-2 with TRBJ1-2; D perhaps matches TRBD1 (5 bases). Germline CDR1 is SGHAT and CDR2 is FQNNGV. V was pared by 5 bases and J by 8 bases, with 12 bases between. The CDR3 is 12 amino acids. The CDR3 sequence is CASSPQGRGYTL. The CDR3 nucleotides read TGTGCCAGCAGCCCCCAGGGAAGGGGCTACACCCTC.

This clonotype was picked up many times. J is TRBJ1-1 and V is TRBV6-4, with D perhaps TRBD1 (5 bases). The CDR3 spans 13 residues. Germline V CDR1 and CDR2: MRHNA, SNTAGT. Trimming removed 2 bases from V and 5 bases from J, with 9 bases in between. This chain's CDR3 is CASSDRGGTEAFF. CDR3 nucleotides: TGTGCCAGCAGTGACAGGGGTGGGACTGAAGCTTTCTTT.

This clonotype was found many times. This sequence joins TRBV6-5 and TRBJ1-2; 7 bases line up with TRBD1. The CDR3 totals 13 residues. The germline V gene has CDR1 MNHEY and CDR2 SVGAGI. The J segment lost 7 bases and the V segment lost 5 bases, leaving 7 bases of the junction unmatched. CDR3: CASSGGQLRGYTF. CDR3 bases: TGTGCCAGCAGTGGGGGACAGCTCCGTGGCTACACCTTC.

This chain links TRBV10-3 with TRBJ2-7; 12 nucleotides match TRBD2. The trim removed 3 bases at V and 2 bases at J, leaving 11 bases unmatched. The CDR3 extends over 18 amino acids. Germline V gives CDR1 ENHRY, CDR2 SYGVKD. The CDR3 sequence: CAISESLGLAGRAYEQYF. CDR3 coding DNA: TGTGCCATCAGTGAAAGTTTAGGACTAGCGGGACGAGCCTACGAGCAGTACTTC.

This clonotype has at least ten counts. The chain carries TRBV7-2 and TRBJ2-2; 9 bases line up with TRBD2. V shed 4 bases and J 5 bases; nucleotides not matched to a gene: 5. This CDR3 spans 15 amino acids. CDR1 and CDR2 from the germline V gene are SGHTA and FQGNSA. The CDR3 bases are TGTGCCAGCAGCTGGGGACTAGCAGAGACCGGGGAGCTGTTTTTT. Translating it yields CASSWGLAETGELFF.

For this clonotype: A read error may be the cause here, since a much bigger clone is one base away. The chain uses TRBV29-1 and TRBJ2-3, with D maybe TRBD2 (5 bases). The CDR3 has 13 residues. CDR1 and CDR2 (germline): SQVTM, ANQGSEA. V lost 8 bases and J lost 4, with 16 bases in between. CDR3 sequence reads: CSLRRRGSDTQYF. In nucleotides, the CDR3 is TGCAGCCTCCGCCGACGGGGTTCAGATACGCAGTATTTT.

This clonotype was counted many times. The chain carries TRBV27 and TRBJ2-7; tentatively, D is TRBD2 (5 bases). The CDR3 sequence is 13 residues long. Trimming removed 3 bases at V and 5 bases at J, with 11 bases between. Germline lookup yields CDR1 MNHEY and CDR2 SMNVEV (reference sequence). The DNA for the CDR3 is TGTGCCAGCAGTTTCAGAGGGCGAAACGAGCAGTACTTC. This encodes CASSFRGRNEQYF.

This clonotype was found many times. The V and J genes are TRBV2 and TRBJ1-2, with 7 nucleotides matching TRBD1. V shed 4 bases, J shed 4 bases, and the junction held 0 bases outside the gene matches. Germline CDR1 and CDR2: SNHLY and FYNNEI. CDR3 length: 12 residues. The CDR3 reads CASSGDSYGYTF. DNA for the CDR3: TGTGCCAGCAGTGGGGACAGCTATGGCTACACCTTC.

In this sample, this clonotype turned up a few times. The rearrangement uses TRBV6-2 or TRBV6-3 and TRBJ2-1; 8 bases map to TRBD1. The CDR3 totals 17 residues. Trimming took 8 bases from V and 4 from J; bases not matched to a gene: 16. Germline V gene sequence: CDR1 MNHEY, CDR2 SVGEGT. The CDR3 spells CASSSTPGTGSYNEQFF. The CDR3 bases are TGTGCCAGCTCCTCCACCCCCGGGACAGGATCGTACAATGAGCAGTTCTTC.

This clonotype has at least ten counts. This rearrangement joins TRBV20-1 to TRBJ2-1; 8 bases line up with TRBD2. Looked up from germline, CDR1 is DFQATT and CDR2 is SNEGSKA (reference sequence). This CDR3 has 15 residues. V lost 0 bases and J lost 6; bases outside the gene matches: 7. The CDR3 nucleotides are TGCAGTGCTAGAGATGGGGCGGGGGGCCCCAATGAGCAGTTCTTC. It yields the protein CSARDGAGGPNEQFF.